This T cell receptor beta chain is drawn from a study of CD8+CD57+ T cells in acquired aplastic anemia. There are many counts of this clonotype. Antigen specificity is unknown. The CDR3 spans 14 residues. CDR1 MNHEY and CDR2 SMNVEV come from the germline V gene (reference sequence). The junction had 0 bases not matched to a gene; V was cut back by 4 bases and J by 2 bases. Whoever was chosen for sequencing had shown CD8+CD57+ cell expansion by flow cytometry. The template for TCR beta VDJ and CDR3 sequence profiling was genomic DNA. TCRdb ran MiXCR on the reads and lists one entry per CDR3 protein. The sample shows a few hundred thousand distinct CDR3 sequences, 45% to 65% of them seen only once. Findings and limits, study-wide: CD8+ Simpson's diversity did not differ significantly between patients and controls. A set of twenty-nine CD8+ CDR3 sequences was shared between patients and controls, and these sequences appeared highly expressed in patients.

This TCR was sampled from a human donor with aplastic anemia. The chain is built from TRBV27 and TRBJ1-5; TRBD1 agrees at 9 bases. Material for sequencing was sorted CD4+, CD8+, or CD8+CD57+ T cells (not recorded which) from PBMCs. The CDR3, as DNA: TGTGCCAGCAGTTGGACAGGGGGCAATCAGCCCCAGCATTTT. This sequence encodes CASSWTGGNQPQHF.